These 14 T cell receptor beta chains originate from one sample sequenced in a study of CD8 T cells in Susac syndrome. It was with random hexamers that roughly 0.45 to 1 ug RNA was reverse transcribed. TCRdb re-analysed the immunoSEQ multiplex PCR reads in MiXCR, keeping a single row per CDR3 protein. The data show about 160,000 distinct CDR3 sequences, with approximately 94% seen just once and around 0.093% held by the top ten. Material: CD4+ T cells from PBMCs. These receptors were obtained from a human donor with multiple sclerosis.

The V gene is TRBV20-1, the J gene TRBJ1-3; TRBD1 is a possible D gene (5 bases). Trimming removed 4 bases at V and 2 bases at J, with 15 bases between. Germline V lookup: CDR1 DFQATT, CDR2 SNEGSKA (reference sequence). The length of the CDR3 is 15 residues. The DNA for the CDR3 is TGCAGTGCTACCGCCCTCCGACAGACTGGAAACACCATATATTTT. This codes for CSATALRQTGNTIYF.

The chain combines TRBV5-1 with TRBJ2-1, with a tentative D call TRBD1 (6 bases). The germline V gene encodes CDR1 SGHRS and CDR2 YFSETQ. This CDR3 comprises 16 residues. V dropped 3 bases and J dropped 6 bases, with 19 bases sitting between them. CDR3: CASSWAGAVVGNEQFF. Here the CDR3 DNA reads TGCGCCAGCAGCTGGGCAGGGGCAGTGGTGGGCAATGAGCAGTTCTTC.

This chain connects TRBV29-1 to TRBJ2-2, with D tentatively TRBD1 (5 bases). Germline V gene sequence: CDR1 SQVTM, CDR2 ANQGSEA. This CDR3 region has 12 residues. V gave up 8 bases and J gave up 8 bases, with 15 bases separating them. The CDR3 DNA is TGCAGCTTTAGGGGTGTAACAGGGGAGCTGTTTTTT. Encoded protein: CSFRGVTGELFF.

In DNA, the CDR3 is TGTGCTAGTGGTTTGGTACTCGGTAGGGCCAACGTCCTGACTTTC. Its translation: CASGLVLGRANVLTF. The chain employs TRBV12-5 and TRBJ2-6; D ambiguous. The V end was cut by 0 bases, the J end by 5 bases, with 8 bases between. The germline V gene encodes CDR1 LGHNT and CDR2 FRNRAP. The CDR3 runs to 15 residues. Drawing the rest from reference TRBV12-5 and TRBJ2-6, the complete variable domain is DARVTQTPRHKVTEMGQEVTMRCQPILGHNTVFWYRQTMMQGLELLAYFRNRAPLDDSGMPKDRFSAEMPDATLATLKIQPSEPRDSAVYFCASGLVLGRANVLTFGAGSRLTVL.

CDR3 DNA: TGTGCCAGCAGCCCGTACAGGGAATTAACTGAAGCTTTCTTT. Amino acid sequence: CASSPYRELTEAFF. The chain joins TRBV9 to TRBJ1-1; possible D gene TRBD1, 6 bases. V was trimmed by 4 bases and J by 5 bases, leaving 15 bases between them. Germline V CDR1 and CDR2: SGDLS, YYNGEE. This CDR3 has 14 residues.

The chain couples TRBV20-1 to TRBJ1-2, with D possibly being TRBD1 (5 bases). This CDR3 spans 13 amino acids. Germline-derived CDR1 and CDR2 are DFQATT and SNEGSKA (reference sequence). The V end lost 3 bases, the J end lost 8 bases, and 16 bases lay between the germline ends. CDR3 sequence (DNA): TGCAGTGCTAGGACAGTCACCAAGGAGGGCTACACCTTC. It specifies CSARTVTKEGYTF.

The chain links TRBV2 to TRBJ2-3; D call uncertain. The V end was cut by 3 bases, the J end by 6 bases, with 4 bases between. CDR1 is SNHLY, CDR2 FYNNEI, per germline. CDR3 length: 11 amino acids. CDR3 loop: CASSDADTQYF. In nucleotides, the CDR3 is TGTGCCAGCAGTGACGCGGATACGCAGTATTTT.

The chain has TRBV20-1 and TRBJ1-1; perhaps TRBD1 as D (5 bases). CDR1 is DFQATT and CDR2 is SNEGSKA in the germline V gene (reference sequence). The CDR3 runs to 13 residues. The V end lost 7 bases, the J end lost 1 base, and 13 bases lay between the germline ends. Written as DNA, the CDR3 is TGCAGTGGGGCGGGACTGACGAACACTGAAGCTTTCTTT. Translation: CSGAGLTNTEAFF.

The count of this clonotype is one. The chain recombines TRBV28 with TRBJ2-3; 9 nucleotides line up with TRBD1. CDR3 length: 15 amino acids. Germline CDR1 MDHEN, CDR2 SYDVKM. J gave up 5 bases and V 5 bases, and 8 bases lay outside the gene matches. CDR3 coding DNA: TGTGCCAGCAGTCCATTGGACAGGGGAGGAGATACGCAGTATTTT. It is translated as CASSPLDRGGDTQYF.

This chain joins TRBV27 and TRBJ1-1; tentatively, D is TRBD1 (6 bases). The CDR3 runs 13 residues. The germline V gene encodes CDR1 MNHEY and CDR2 SMNVEV (reference sequence). V lost 4 bases and J lost 1, with 7 bases in between. CDR3 loop: CASSWDKNTEAFF. The DNA for the CDR3 is TGTGCCAGCAGTTGGGACAAGAACACTGAAGCTTTCTTT.

This chain links TRBV30 with TRBJ2-2; 7 bases fit TRBD2. From germline, CDR1 is GTSNPN and CDR2 SVGIG (reference sequence). The J segment lost 7 bases and the V segment lost 2 bases, leaving 10 bases of the junction unmatched. CDR3 size: 15 residues. The CDR3 DNA reads as TGTGCCTGGAGTTGGTGGTCGACGGGGGGCGGGGAGCTGTTTTTT. Amino acids: CAWSWWSTGGGELFF.

The chain has TRBV6-4 and TRBJ2-1; 13 positions agree with TRBD2. V lost 7 bases to trimming and J lost 8 bases; unmatched junction nucleotides: 8. The CDR3 consists of 15 residues. Germline values: CDR1 MRHNA, CDR2 SNTAGT. As DNA, the CDR3 is TGTGCCAGCACCAAACTAGCGGGAGGGATAGATGAGCAGTTCTTC. It yields the protein CASTKLAGGIDEQFF.

The rearrangement uses TRBV30 and TRBJ1-3; D gene unclear. CDR3 length: 13 amino acids. The V gene lost 4 bases and the J gene lost 0 bases, with 7 bases spanning the gap. Germline V lookup: CDR1 GTSNPN, CDR2 SVGIG (reference sequence). The CDR3 DNA is TGTGCCTGGAAGGCCTACTCTGGAAACACCATATATTTT. Its protein product is CAWKAYSGNTIYF. Full variable domain (rest looked up from reference TRBV30 and TRBJ1-3): SQTIHQWPATLVQPVGSPLSLECTVEGTSNPNLYWYRQAAGRGLQLLFYSVGIGQISSEVPQNLSASRPQDRQFILSSKKLLLSDSGFYLCAWKAYSGNTIYFGEGSWLTVV.

The CDR3 here is CASRKTRGGSYNEQFF. The DNA for the CDR3 is TGTGCCAGCAGGAAAACCAGGGGCGGCTCCTACAATGAGCAGTTCTTC. The chain links TRBV6-1 to TRBJ2-1, with D perhaps matching TRBD1 (6 bases). The CDR3 sequence is 16 residues long. V lost 6 bases and J 0 bases, leaving 15 bases between the germline ends. Germline CDR1 and CDR2: MNHNS and SASEGT.